Reported below is one T cell receptor beta chain. Its antigen target is currently unknown. Base quality data are lacking; no much larger clone is found one base away. This sample was included in a study of response to subunit inactivated influenza vaccine (dated by TCRdb to 2017 to 2018). A note on the overall study: The study used deep quantitative T cell receptor repertoire profiling to track responses to a trivalent subunit inactivated influenza vaccine.

Study-level results and caveats: According to the authors, only a limited number of new T cells may be recruited by each seasonal influenza vaccination.

Library creation used RT-PCR. The sample was run on an Illumina HiSeq 2500. TCRdb reprocessed the public reads (quality trimming at Q25 with fastp, clone calling with MiXCR) and kept in-frame beta chains. Here each entry gathers all rows of one CDR3 protein and keeps the most common genes and DNA. The table for this sample lists approximately 700,000 distinct CDR3 sequences; 15% to 17% of them were counted only once. The leading ten clones occupy 9.5% to 13% of the sample. This TCR came from a man in his fifties or sixties who received an inactivated influenza vaccine. Donor details come from another sample of the same person, matched by shared clones. Sequencing used PBMCs from blood, obtained 12 days after vaccination.

The bases read TGTGCCAGCAGTTCCGTAGCGGGAGCTCGCAATGAGCAGTTCTTC. Protein translation: CASSSVAGARNEQFF. Recombination joined TRBV28 with TRBJ2-1, with 9 bases in between that match TRBD2. The CDR3 sequence holds 15 residues, the cysteine and phenylalanine included. Just the 45-base CDR3 DNA is kept, in frame starting at base 1. Germline trimming: 4 bases from V, 6 bases from J; junction bases outside gene matches: 7. CDR1 and CDR2 (MDHEN, SYDVKM) derive from the germline V gene.